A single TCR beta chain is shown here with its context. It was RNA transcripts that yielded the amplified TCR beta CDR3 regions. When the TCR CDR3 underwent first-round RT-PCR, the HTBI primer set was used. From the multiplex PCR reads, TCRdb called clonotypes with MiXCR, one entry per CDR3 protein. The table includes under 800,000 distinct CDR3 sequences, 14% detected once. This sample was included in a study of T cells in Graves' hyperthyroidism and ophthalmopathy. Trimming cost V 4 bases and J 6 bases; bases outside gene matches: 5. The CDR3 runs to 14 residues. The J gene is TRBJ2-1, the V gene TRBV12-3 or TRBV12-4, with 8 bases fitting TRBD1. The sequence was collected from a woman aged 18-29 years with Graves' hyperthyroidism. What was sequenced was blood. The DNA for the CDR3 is TGTGCCAGCAGTTCAGGGGGCCGGTCCAATGAGCAGTTCTTC. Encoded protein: CASSSGGRSNEQFF.